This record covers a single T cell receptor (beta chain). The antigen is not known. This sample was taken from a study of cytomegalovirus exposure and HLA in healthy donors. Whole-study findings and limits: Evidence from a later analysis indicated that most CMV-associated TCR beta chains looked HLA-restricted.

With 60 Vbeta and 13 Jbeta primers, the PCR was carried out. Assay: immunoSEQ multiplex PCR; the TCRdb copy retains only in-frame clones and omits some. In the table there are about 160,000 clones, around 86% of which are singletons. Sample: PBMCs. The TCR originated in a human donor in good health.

The CDR3 here is CASRTQGYRTEAFF. CDR3 DNA sequence: TGTGCCAGCAGGACCCAGGGTTATCGGACTGAAGCTTTCTTT. V gene TRBV7-8 combines with J gene TRBJ1-1; weak D call: TRBD1 (5 bases). There are 14 residues in the CDR3. In germline, CDR1 is SGHVS, CDR2 FQNEAQ. Trimming shortened V by 6 bases and J by 5 bases, and 16 bases separated the two germline ends.